These T cell receptor beta chains were read from a single sample in a study of molecular identifiers for immune sequencing clone quantification. One entry per CDR3 protein, called by TCRdb with MiXCR from the PCR reads. The table lists around 40,000 distinct CDR3 sequences, roughly 19% of them singletons. The source material was naive CD8+ T cells from blood, with Jurkat cell RNA spiked in. The receptors here all came from a human donor in good health. Some libraries in this study had Jurkat cell RNA spiked in. The CDR3 runs from the conserved cysteine through the conserved F or W. A D gene is named only where the DNA matches it firmly. Rows give clone size only sometimes, using once, few, many, or a class for an expanded clone.

D,size,V,J,DNA,CDR3
TRBD1,many,TRBV23-1,TRBJ2-5,TGCGCCAGCACGGGGACGGACAGGGACCAAGAGACCCAGTACTTC,CASTGTDRDQETQYF
TRBD1,many,TRBV20-1,TRBJ2-3,TGCAGTGCTGAACGCACAGGGGGCGCGGAGTTGGATACGCAGTATTTT,CSAERTGGAELDTQYF
TRBD1,many,TRBV6-5,TRBJ2-7,TGTGCCAGCAGTTACCCCCCAGGACAGGTTTTCGGGTACTTC,CASSYPPGQVFGYF
NA,NA,TRBV15,TRBJ2-7,TGTGCCACCAGCCAGGGAGTCGACGAGCAGTACTTC,CATSQGVDEQYF
TRBD1,many,TRBV27,TRBJ2-7,TGTGCCAGCAGTCCGCTGGACAGGGGATACGAGCAGTACTTC,CASSPLDRGYEQYF
NA,many,TRBV6-5,TRBJ1-1,TGTGCCAGCAGAAACGGGGGAGGGAACACTGAAGCTTTCTTT,CASRNGGGNTEAFF
NA,NA,TRBV19,TRBJ2-1,TGTGCCAGTAGTATGAGGGGAGCCAGCTCCTACAATGAGCAGTTCTTC,CASSMRGASSYNEQFF
NA,many,TRBV5-4,TRBJ2-6,TGTGCCAGCAGCCCCGGGGTGGTAGTCTCTGGGGCCAACGTCCTGACTTTC,CASSPGVVVSGANVLTF
NA,many,TRBV7-3,TRBJ2-2,TGTGCCAGCAGCTTAATCAGGAACACCGGGGAGCTGTTTTTT,CASSLIRNTGELFF
NA,medium-sized,TRBV4-1,TRBJ2-3,TGCGCCAGCAGCCCTGACACAGATACGCAGTATTTT,CASSPDTDTQYF
TRBD2,medium-sized,TRBV5-1,TRBJ2-3,TGCGCCAGCAGCTTCCCAGCGGGGGGGCAAGGAGCCACAGATACGCAGTATTTT,CASSFPAGGQGATDTQYF
NA,NA,TRBV5-3,TRBJ1-5,TGTGCCAGCAGCTTGGGTCAGCCCCAGCATTTT,CASSLGQPQHF
TRBD1,many,TRBV4-1,TRBJ1-5,TGCGCCAGCAGCCGCCAGGGGGGGAGCAATCAGCCCCAGCATTTT,CASSRQGGSNQPQHF
NA,many,TRBV12-3/TRBV12-4,TRBJ2-3,TGTGCCAGCAGTCCGGAGCAAGCTACGCAGTATTTT,CASSPEQATQYF
NA,many,TRBV18,TRBJ1-1,TGTGCCAGCTCACCCGGGCCGCCCGGCCCTGAAGCTTTCTTT,CASSPGPPGPEAFF
NA,few,TRBV6-2/TRBV6-3,TRBJ2-7,TGTGCCAGCAGTTACTCGCTGGGGCTTACCTACGAGCAGTACTTC,CASSYSLGLTYEQYF
TRBD2,NA,TRBV28,TRBJ2-7,TGTGCCAGCAGGTTTGCCGGGACTAGCGGAACCTACGAGCAGTACTTC,CASRFAGTSGTYEQYF
TRBD1,many,TRBV6-5,TRBJ1-3,TGTGCCAGCAGTTACGGGACAGGGGGCTCTGGAAACACCATATATTTT,CASSYGTGGSGNTIYF
TRBD2,many,TRBV12-3/TRBV12-4,TRBJ2-5,TGTGCCAGCAGTTTAGACCGTGGGCGGGGGGCTGGAGAGACCCAGTACTTC,CASSLDRGRGAGETQYF
NA,few,TRBV19,TRBJ1-1,TGTGCCACCACCCGGGGGGGATGGACTGAAGCTTTCTTT,CATTRGGWTEAFF
NA,many,TRBV27,TRBJ2-3,TGTGCCAGCAGTATCGGGACGACAGATACGCAGTATTTT,CASSIGTTDTQYF
NA,many,TRBV6-1,TRBJ2-2,TGTGCCAGCGAAACAGAGGCCTTGATGAACACCGGGGAGCTGTTTTTT,CASETEALMNTGELFF
TRBD1,NA,TRBV3-1,TRBJ2-7,TGTGCCAGCAGCCCTTACAGGGGGGACTACGAGCAGTACTTC,CASSPYRGDYEQYF
NA,many,TRBV28,TRBJ2-2,TGTGCCAGCAGTTCGCAGAACACCGGGGAGCTGTTTTTT,CASSSQNTGELFF
NA,many,TRBV19,TRBJ1-1,TGTGCCAGTAGTATAGTGTCCGGTGGGGGCACTGAAGCTTTCTTT,CASSIVSGGGTEAFF
NA,NA,TRBV7-6,TRBJ2-5,TGTGCCAGCAGCACAACGAACCAAGAGACCCAGTACTTC,CASSTTNQETQYF
TRBD1,NA,TRBV2,TRBJ2-7,TGTGCCAGCAGTGAGCCAGGGGGCAACTACGAGCAGTACTTC,CASSEPGGNYEQYF
NA,many,TRBV6-1,TRBJ1-5,TGTGCCAGCAGTGAACTGAAGGGGAGCAATCAGCCCCAGCATTTT,CASSELKGSNQPQHF
NA,many,TRBV6-6,TRBJ2-3,TGTGCCAGCAGTGTCTGGGTCACAGATACGCAGTATTTT,CASSVWVTDTQYF
TRBD1,NA,TRBV9,TRBJ2-7,TGTGCCAGCAGCCCAAGACAGGGTTCGGGAGAGCAGTACTTC,CASSPRQGSGEQYF
NA,many,TRBV7-9,TRBJ1-1,TGTGCCAGCAGCTTTCTGCCGGGGATGAACACTGAAGCTTTCTTT,CASSFLPGMNTEAFF
NA,many,TRBV7-9,TRBJ2-3,TGTGCCAGCAGCCCCCCCCAGGAGCGGACGCAGTATTTT,CASSPPQERTQYF
TRBD1,many,TRBV7-9,TRBJ1-5,TGTGCCAGCAGCGACGGGACAGGCAATCAGCCCCAGCATTTT,CASSDGTGNQPQHF
TRBD1,many,TRBV29-1,TRBJ2-3,TGCAGCGGGGCTCCCTTCGGGACAGGGGAAACAGATACGCAGTATTTT,CSGAPFGTGETDTQYF
NA,many,TRBV5-4,TRBJ2-7,TGTGCCAGCTCTTTCGCCCCAGGGGACTACGAGCAGTACTTC,CASSFAPGDYEQYF
NA,few,TRBV27,TRBJ1-5,TGTGCCAGCAGTCTCGGGTCTAGCAATCAGCCCCAGCATTTT,CASSLGSSNQPQHF
NA,medium-sized,TRBV28,TRBJ2-5,TGTGCCAGCAGTTTTGGTGGGGCCCAGTACTTC,CASSFGGAQYF
NA,NA,TRBV19,TRBJ2-3,TGTGCCAGTAGTATTTTGGGGTTTAGCACAGATACGCAGTATTTT,CASSILGFSTDTQYF
TRBD1,many,TRBV24-1,TRBJ2-2,TGTGCCACCAGTGATGGGGACAGGGGGAAGACCGGGGAGCTGTTTTTT,CATSDGDRGKTGELFF
NA,many,TRBV2,TRBJ2-3,TGTGCCAGCACCCGGGACTCCCAGTCGTGGGTCACAGATACGCAGTATTTT,CASTRDSQSWVTDTQYF